The T cell receptor beta chain under discussion was sequenced for a study of Ad26.COV2.S vaccination and SARS-CoV-2 variants (dated by TCRdb to 2020 to 2023). With regard to the full study: The specificity and breadth of SARS-CoV-2-reactive T cell receptors after Ad26.COV2.S vaccination were assessed by TCRbeta repertoire sequencing. The TCR-sequenced set comprised about 32 samples: about 19 Ad26.COV2.S vaccine recipients, 5 placebo recipients and 8 SARS-CoV-2 convalescent individuals.

TCRbeta CDR3 regions were sequenced with the immunoSEQ Assay. After extraction, genomic DNA underwent amplification by bias-controlled multiplex PCR, followed by high-throughput sequencing. The original pipeline was this. To quantify the absolute abundance of each unique TCRbeta CDR3 region, sequences were collapsed and filtered. T cell fraction was estimated by normalizing TCRbeta template counts to usable DNA, which was measured by amplifying reference genes present in all nucleated cells. Repertoire TCRs were annotated as SARS-CoV-2-specific when V gene, CDR3 amino acid sequence and J gene were exactly matched to a known reactive TCR set. The reference SARS-CoV-2 TCR set was obtained from MIRA and was filtered for enrichment in COVID-19-positive ImmuneCODE repertoires, whereby public or cross-reactive TCRs were removed. Using the MIRA antigens, annotated TCRs were further analysed by specific ORF or by position within an ORF. Breadth was defined as the number of annotated unique rearrangements divided by the total number of unique productive rearrangements, and depth was defined as the summed frequency of the annotated unique rearrangements. Group comparisons of TCR breadth used two-sided Wilcoxon rank-sum tests. What TCRdb holds here is the immuneACCESS table cut down to in-frame rearrangements. Part of the clones is not present; checked against another copy, under half of the missing clones reflect an unresolved V gene, and the others are unexplained. V and J calls and clone size are given by that table; D and trimming were obtained from the DNA. The sample yields some 190,000 clones; approximately 90% were counted once. The ten largest clones add up to 5.9% of the sample.

Comment on this clone: Its specific antigen is unknown. The input lacks base qualities; no much larger clone sits a single base away.

Paper-wide results and their limitations: Vaccine and placebo recipients had comparable non-spike TCR breadth, which fits with the vaccine containing only spike. The authors noted that total T cell responses may have been underestimated by the TCR breadth and depth analyses. After vaccination, substantial breadth of spike-specific CD8+ and CD4+ T cell responses was reported. Compared with placebo recipients, Ad26.COV2.S recipients showed higher spike-specific TCR breadth (P = 0.0014).

The sample's time point, from its label and the paper: individuals recovered from natural SARS-CoV-2 infection. The cysteine opens and the phenylalanine closes a CDR3 of 14 amino acids. Solely the CDR3 DNA is kept, with 42 bases framed from the first base. Here V drops 5 bases and J drops 1 base, and the junction holds 3 bases not matched to any gene. Taken from the germline V gene (reference sequence), the CDR1 and CDR2 loops are LGHDT and YNNKEL. The specimen was peripheral blood, collected after recovery from COVID-19. This receptor chain uses TRBV3-1 (or the pseudogene TRBV3-2) and TRBJ2-5, and 8 junction bases match TRBD1. The receptor was derived from a human donor who had recovered from COVID-19. The CDR3 here reads CASSRQGPQETQYF. The DNA sequence follows: TGTGCCAGCAGCAGACAGGGGCCCCAAGAGACCCAGTACTTC.